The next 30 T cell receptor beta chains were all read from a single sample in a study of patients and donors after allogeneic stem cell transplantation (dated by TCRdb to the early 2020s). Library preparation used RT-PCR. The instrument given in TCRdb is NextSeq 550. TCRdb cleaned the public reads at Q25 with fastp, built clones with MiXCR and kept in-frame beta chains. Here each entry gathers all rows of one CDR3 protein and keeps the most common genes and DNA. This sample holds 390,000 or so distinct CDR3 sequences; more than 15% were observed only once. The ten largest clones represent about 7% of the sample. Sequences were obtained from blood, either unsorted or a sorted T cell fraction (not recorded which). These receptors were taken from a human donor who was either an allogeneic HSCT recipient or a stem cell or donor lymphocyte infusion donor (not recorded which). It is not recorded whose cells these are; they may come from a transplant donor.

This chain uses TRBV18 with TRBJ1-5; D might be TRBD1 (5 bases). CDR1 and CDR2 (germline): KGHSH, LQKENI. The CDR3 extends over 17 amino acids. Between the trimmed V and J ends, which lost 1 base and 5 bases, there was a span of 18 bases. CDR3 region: CASSPRNARASDQPQHF. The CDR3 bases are TGTGCCAGCTCACCACGCAACGCCAGGGCGTCAGATCAGCCCCAGCATTTT.

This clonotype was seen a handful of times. CDR3 sequence reads: CASRSVQGQPQHF. The CDR3 coding sequence is TGTGCCAGCAGGTCCGTGCAGGGTCAGCCCCAGCATTTT. The chain employs TRBV27 and TRBJ1-5; D might be TRBD1 (5 bases). CDR1 and CDR2 (germline): MNHEY, SMNVEV (reference sequence). The CDR3 is made up of 13 amino acids. Trimming left V 6 bases short and J 6 bases short, with 12 bases between.

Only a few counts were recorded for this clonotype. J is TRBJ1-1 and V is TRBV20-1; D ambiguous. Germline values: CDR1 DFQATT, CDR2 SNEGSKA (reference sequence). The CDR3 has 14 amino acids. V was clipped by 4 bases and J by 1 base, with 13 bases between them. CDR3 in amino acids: CSATTGLSNTEAFF. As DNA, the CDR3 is TGCAGTGCTACCACTGGTCTCTCGAACACTGAAGCTTTCTTT.

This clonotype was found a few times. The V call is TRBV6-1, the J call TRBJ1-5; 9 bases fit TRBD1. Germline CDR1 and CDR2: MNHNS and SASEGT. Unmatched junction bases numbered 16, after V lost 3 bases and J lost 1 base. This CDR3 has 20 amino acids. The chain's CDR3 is CASSDIWGQGIDRSNQPQHF. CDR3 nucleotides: TGTGCCAGCAGTGATATCTGGGGACAGGGTATAGACCGGAGCAATCAGCCCCAGCATTTT.

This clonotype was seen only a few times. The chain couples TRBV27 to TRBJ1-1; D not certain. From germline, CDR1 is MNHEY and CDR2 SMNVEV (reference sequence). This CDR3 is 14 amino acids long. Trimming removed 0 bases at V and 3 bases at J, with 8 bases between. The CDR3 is CASSLSPGDTEAFF. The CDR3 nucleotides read TGTGCCAGCAGTTTATCGCCGGGCGACACTGAAGCTTTCTTT.

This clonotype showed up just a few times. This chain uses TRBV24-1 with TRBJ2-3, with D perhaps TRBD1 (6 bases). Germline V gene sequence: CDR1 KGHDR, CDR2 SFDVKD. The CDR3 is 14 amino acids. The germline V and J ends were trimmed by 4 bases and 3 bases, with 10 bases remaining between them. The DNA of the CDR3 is TGTGCCACCAGTGAACCGGGACATACAGATACGCAGTATTTT. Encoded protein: CATSEPGHTDTQYF.

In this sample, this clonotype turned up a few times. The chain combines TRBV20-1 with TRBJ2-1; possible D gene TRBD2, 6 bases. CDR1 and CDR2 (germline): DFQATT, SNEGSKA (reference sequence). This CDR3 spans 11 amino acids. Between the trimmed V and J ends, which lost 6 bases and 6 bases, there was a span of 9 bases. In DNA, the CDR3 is TGCAGTGCCGGGACTTTCAATGAGCAGTTCTTC. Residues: CSAGTFNEQFF.

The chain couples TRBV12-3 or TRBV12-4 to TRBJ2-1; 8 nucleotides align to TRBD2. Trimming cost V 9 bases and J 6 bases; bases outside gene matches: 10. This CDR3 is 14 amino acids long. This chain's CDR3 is CASSLAGGVNEQFF. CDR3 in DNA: TGTGCCAGTTCCCTGGCGGGGGGCGTCAATGAGCAGTTCTTC.

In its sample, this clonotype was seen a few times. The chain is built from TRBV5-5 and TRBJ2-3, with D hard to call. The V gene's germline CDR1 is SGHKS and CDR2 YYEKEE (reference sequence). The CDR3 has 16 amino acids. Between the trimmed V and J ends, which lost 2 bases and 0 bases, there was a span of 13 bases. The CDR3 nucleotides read TGTGCCAGCAGCTTAAGTGTTACCCTAAGCACAGATACGCAGTATTTT. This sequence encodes CASSLSVTLSTDTQYF. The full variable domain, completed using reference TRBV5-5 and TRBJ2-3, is DAGVTQSPTHLIKTRGQQVTLRCSPISGHKSVSWYQQVLGQGPQFIFQYYEKEERGRGNFPDRFSARQFPNYSSELNVNALLLGDSALYLCASSLSVTLSTDTQYFGPGTRLTVL.

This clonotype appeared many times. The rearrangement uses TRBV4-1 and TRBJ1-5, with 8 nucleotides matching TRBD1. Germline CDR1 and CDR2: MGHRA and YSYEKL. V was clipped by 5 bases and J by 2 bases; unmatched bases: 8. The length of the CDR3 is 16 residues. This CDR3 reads CASSLLQGAGNQPQHF. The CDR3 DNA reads TGCGCCAGCAGCTTGCTTCAGGGGGCTGGCAATCAGCCCCAGCATTTT.

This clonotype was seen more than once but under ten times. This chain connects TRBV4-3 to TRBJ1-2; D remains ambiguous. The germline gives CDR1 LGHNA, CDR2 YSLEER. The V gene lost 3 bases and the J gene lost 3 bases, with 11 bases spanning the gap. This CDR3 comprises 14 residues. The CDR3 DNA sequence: TGCGCCAGCAGCCACCGGACGGGAGACTATGGCTACACCTTC. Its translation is CASSHRTGDYGYTF.

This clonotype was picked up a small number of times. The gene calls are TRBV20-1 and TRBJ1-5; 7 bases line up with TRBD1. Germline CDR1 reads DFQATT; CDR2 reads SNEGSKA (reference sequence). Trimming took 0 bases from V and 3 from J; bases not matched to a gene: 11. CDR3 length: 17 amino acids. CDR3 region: CSARDPGRGSTNQPQHF. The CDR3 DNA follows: TGCAGTGCTAGAGATCCGGGCAGGGGGAGTACCAATCAGCCCCAGCATTTT.

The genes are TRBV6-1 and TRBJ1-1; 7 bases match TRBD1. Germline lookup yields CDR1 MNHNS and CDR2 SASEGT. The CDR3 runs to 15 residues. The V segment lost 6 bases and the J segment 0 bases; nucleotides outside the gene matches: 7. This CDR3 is CASSHQGVLNTEAFF. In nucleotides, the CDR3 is TGTGCCAGCAGCCACCAGGGGGTTTTGAACACTGAAGCTTTCTTT.

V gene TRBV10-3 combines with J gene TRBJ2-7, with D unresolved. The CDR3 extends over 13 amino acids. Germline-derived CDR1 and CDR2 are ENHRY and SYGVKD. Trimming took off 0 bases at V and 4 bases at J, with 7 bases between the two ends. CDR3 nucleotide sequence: TGTGCCATCAGTGAGTCAGTCGGATACGAGCAGTACTTC. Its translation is CAISESVGYEQYF.

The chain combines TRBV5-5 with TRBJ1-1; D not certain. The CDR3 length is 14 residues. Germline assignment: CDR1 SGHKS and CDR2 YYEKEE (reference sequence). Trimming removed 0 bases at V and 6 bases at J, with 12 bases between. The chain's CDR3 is CASSLEWVGPEAFF. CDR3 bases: TGTGCCAGCAGCTTGGAATGGGTAGGGCCTGAAGCTTTCTTT.

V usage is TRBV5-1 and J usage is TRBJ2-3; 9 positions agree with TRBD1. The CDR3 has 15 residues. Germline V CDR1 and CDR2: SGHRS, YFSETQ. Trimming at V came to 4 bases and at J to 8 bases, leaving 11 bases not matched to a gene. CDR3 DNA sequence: TGCGCCAGCAGCCCGACCGGGACAGGGATGGCTACGCAGTATTTT. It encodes CASSPTGTGMATQYF.

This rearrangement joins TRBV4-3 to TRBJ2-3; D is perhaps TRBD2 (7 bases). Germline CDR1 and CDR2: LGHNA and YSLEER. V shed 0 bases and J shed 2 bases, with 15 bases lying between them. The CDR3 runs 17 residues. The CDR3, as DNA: TGCGCCAGCAGCCAAGAAAGGCAGGGGAGGGCCACAGATACGCAGTATTTT. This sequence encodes CASSQERQGRATDTQYF.

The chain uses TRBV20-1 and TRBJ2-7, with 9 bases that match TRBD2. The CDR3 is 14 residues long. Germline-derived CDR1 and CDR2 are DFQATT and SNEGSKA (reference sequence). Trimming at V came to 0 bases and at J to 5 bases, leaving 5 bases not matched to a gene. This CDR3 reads CSARDGGGAHEQYF. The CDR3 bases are TGCAGTGCTAGAGATGGCGGGGGGGCCCACGAGCAGTACTTC.

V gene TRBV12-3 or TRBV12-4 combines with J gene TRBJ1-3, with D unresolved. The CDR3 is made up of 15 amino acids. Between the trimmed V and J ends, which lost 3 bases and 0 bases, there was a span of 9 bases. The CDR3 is CASSLLVLSGNTIYF. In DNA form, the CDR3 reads TGTGCCAGCAGTTTGCTGGTTCTCTCTGGAAACACCATATATTTT.

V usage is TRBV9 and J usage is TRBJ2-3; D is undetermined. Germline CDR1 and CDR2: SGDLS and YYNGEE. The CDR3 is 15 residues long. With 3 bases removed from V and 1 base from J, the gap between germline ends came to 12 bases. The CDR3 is CASSAWRARTDTQYF. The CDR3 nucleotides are TGTGCCAGCAGCGCATGGCGAGCCCGCACAGATACGCAGTATTTT.

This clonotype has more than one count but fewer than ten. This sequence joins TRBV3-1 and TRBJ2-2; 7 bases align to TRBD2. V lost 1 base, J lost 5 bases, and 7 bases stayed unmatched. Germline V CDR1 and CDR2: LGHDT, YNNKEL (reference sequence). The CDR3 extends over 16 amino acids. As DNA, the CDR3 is TGTGCCAGCAGCCAAGTGTCGCCGGGGGGAACCGGGGAGCTGTTTTTT. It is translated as CASSQVSPGGTGELFF.

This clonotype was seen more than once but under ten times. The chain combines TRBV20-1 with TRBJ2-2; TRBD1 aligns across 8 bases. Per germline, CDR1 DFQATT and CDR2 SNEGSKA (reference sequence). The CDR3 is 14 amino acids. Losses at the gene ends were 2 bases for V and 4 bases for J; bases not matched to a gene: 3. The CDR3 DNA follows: TGCAGTGCTAGACAGGGGGCGGGCACCGGGGAGCTGTTTTTT. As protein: CSARQGAGTGELFF.

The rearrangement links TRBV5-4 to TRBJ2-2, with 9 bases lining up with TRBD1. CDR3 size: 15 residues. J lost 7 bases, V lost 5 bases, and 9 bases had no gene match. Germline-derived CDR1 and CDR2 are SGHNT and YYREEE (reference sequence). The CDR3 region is CASSARDREHGELFF. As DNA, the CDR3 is TGTGCCAGCAGTGCCCGGGACAGGGAACACGGGGAGCTGTTTTTT.

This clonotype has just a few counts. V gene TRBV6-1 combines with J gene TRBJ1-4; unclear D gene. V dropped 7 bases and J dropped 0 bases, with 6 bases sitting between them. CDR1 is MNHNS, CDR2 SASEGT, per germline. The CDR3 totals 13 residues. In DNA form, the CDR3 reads TGTGCCAGCATCGGGGCAACTAATGAAAAACTGTTTTTT. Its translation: CASIGATNEKLFF.

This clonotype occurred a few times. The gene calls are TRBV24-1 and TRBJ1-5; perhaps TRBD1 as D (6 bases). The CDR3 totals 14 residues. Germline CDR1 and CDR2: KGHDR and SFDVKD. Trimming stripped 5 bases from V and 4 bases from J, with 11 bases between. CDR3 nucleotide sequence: TGTGCCACCAGTGGGCAGGGGCTAAATCAGCCCCAGCATTTT. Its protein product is CATSGQGLNQPQHF.

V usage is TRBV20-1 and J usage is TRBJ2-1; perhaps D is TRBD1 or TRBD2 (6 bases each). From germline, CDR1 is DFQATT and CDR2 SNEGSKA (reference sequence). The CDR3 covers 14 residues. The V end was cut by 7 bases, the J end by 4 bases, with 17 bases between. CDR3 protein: CSVKRRGIYNEQFF. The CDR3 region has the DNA TGCAGTGTGAAGCGGAGGGGGATATACAATGAGCAGTTCTTC.

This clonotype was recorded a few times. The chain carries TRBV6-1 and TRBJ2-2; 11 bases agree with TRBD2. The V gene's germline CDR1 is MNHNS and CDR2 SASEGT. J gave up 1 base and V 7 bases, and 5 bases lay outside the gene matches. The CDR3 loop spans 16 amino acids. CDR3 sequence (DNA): TGTGCCAGCACCCCGGGACTAGCGGTGAACACCGGGGAGCTGTTTTTT. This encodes CASTPGLAVNTGELFF.

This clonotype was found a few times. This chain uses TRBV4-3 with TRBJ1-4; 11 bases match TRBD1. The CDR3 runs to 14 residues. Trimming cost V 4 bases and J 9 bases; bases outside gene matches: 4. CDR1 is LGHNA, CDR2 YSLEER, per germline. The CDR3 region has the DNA TGCGCCAGCAGCCGCCGGGACAGGGGGAAAAAACTGTTTTTT. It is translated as CASSRRDRGKKLFF.

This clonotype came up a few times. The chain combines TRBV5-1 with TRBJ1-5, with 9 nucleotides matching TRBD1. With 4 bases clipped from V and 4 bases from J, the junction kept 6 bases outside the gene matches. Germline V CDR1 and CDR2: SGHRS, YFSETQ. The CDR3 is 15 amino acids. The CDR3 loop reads CASSPGDRVNQPQHF. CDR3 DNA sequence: TGCGCCAGCAGCCCGGGGGACAGGGTAAATCAGCCCCAGCATTTT.

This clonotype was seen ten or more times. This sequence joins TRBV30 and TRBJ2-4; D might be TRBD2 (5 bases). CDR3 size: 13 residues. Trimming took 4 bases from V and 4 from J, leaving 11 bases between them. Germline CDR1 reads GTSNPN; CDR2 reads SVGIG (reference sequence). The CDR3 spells CAWTGNLKNIQYF. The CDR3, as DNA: TGTGCCTGGACCGGGAACTTGAAAAACATTCAGTACTTC.